This TCR beta chain was obtained from a study of T-cell reconstitution after alpha-beta-depleted transplantation in children. Study conclusions and caveats: By about two months after transplant, alpha-beta T cells reportedly arose from several hundred graft clones that had expanded. T-cell counts and diversity at one year post-transplant came mainly from newly produced T cells. From surviving recipient T cells and thymic progenitors came the high day-60 TCRbeta diversity observed in some patients.

This clonotype was seen more than once but under ten times. Its antigen is currently unknown. A TCRbeta library incorporating unique molecular identifiers was prepared. TCRdb re-analysed the PCR reads in MiXCR, keeping a single row per CDR3 protein. The sample carries 700,000 to 850,000 distinct CDR3 sequences, 16% recorded once. The CDR3 loop spans 15 amino acids. Germline loops: CDR1 SEHNR, CDR2 FQNEAQ (reference sequence). The V segment lost 5 bases and the J segment 6 bases; nucleotides outside the gene matches: 9. The sequences come from PBMCs, mostly from graft donor cells, collected 360 days after TCRalphabeta/CD19-depleted stem cell transplant. The rearrangement joins TRBV7-9 to TRBJ2-1; 8 bases are shared with TRBD2. The sequence derives from a male patient aged 10 to 17 who had a stem cell transplant for acute lymphoblastic leukemia, so the T cells may come from the graft donor. The CDR3 bases are TGTGCCAGCAGCCTCCGGACTAGCAGGGCCAATGAGCAGTTCTTC. It encodes CASSLRTSRANEQFF.